This T cell receptor (beta chain) was obtained from a study of T cell responses to AZD1222 COVID-19 vaccine. Study-wide results and limits: Across spike, vaccine-associated CD4 TCRs were found, dominant at 160-218 and 743-854.

On this clone itself: Its specificity is unknown.

Assay used: immunoSEQ multiplex PCR; TCRdb lists only in-frame clones, some missing. Counted here are 200,000 or so clones, around 89% occurring once; the ten biggest clones make up roughly 6%. The starting material was peripheral blood, obtained on day 0 of AZD1222 vaccination. The sequence was collected from an adult in good health.

The CDR3 DNA sequence: TGTGCCAGCAGTTGGACTAGCGGGATCTCAGATACGCAGTATTTT. This translates into CASSWTSGISDTQYF. The chain uses TRBV7-2 and TRBJ2-3; TRBD2 aligns across 12 bases. The CDR3 contains 15 residues. V was clipped by 6 bases and J by 4 bases; unmatched bases: 5. Germline-derived CDR1 and CDR2 are SGHTA and FQGNSA.